The next 2 T cell receptor beta chains were all read from a single sample in a study of regulatory T cells in long-lasting Graves disease. Time point defined: newly diagnosed GD, antithyroid drugs for less than 3 months. Construction of the TCR library relied on RNA isolated from PBMCs. Building of the TCR beta libraries involved iRepertoire HTBI primers and Arm-PCR of CDR3 regions. TCRdb processed the multiplex PCR reads anew with MiXCR; each CDR3 protein has one entry. The sample has hundreds of thousands of distinct CDR3 sequences, roughly a sixth seen once. The material was peripheral blood mononuclear cells (PBMCs), obtained at new diagnosis, from a patient treated with antithyroid drugs. These receptors originate from a female donor with Graves disease.

This clonotype was seen ten or more times. The chain combines TRBV5-5 with TRBJ1-5; D remains ambiguous. Trimming pared 4 bases from V and 4 bases from J, leaving 15 bases between. This CDR3 spans 15 amino acids. From germline, CDR1 is SGHKS and CDR2 YYEKEE (reference sequence). CDR3 nucleotide sequence: TGTGCCAGCAGCCGATCCCCCGCGGGGAATCAGCCCCAGCATTTT. This encodes CASSRSPAGNQPQHF.

This clonotype turned up a few times. The V gene is TRBV7-9, the J gene TRBJ2-7, with 8 bases that match TRBD1. With V trimmed by 5 bases and J by 5 bases, 11 bases remained unmatched. Germline V gives CDR1 SEHNR, CDR2 FQNEAQ (reference sequence). The CDR3 contains 15 residues. CDR3 amino acids: CASSQLDRGVHEQYF. DNA for the CDR3: TGTGCCAGCAGCCAACTCGACAGGGGAGTCCACGAGCAGTACTTC.